The 21 T cell receptor beta chains presented below share a single source sample, sequenced in a study of identical twins. TCRdb redid the calling of the 5' RACE reads with MiXCR, one entry per CDR3 protein. Of under 500,000 distinct CDR3 sequences in the sample, 14% were seen once. The sample also formed part of further work on yellow fever vaccine responses in identical twins.

The sequenced sample was CD4+ T cells sorted from blood. All receptors come from a woman younger than 30 in good health.

This rearrangement joins TRBV19 to TRBJ2-1; no clear D gene. There are 13 residues in the CDR3. From germline, CDR1 is LNHDA and CDR2 SQIVND (reference sequence). V was cut by 5 bases and J by 3 bases, with 8 bases left in between. In DNA, the CDR3 is TGTGCCAGTAGTCCATCTTACTACAATGAGCAGTTCTTC. Protein: CASSPSYYNEQFF.

This clonotype was detected only a few times. This chain joins TRBV28 and TRBJ2-1, with 12 bases identical to TRBD2. The CDR3 is made up of 15 amino acids. Germline assignment: CDR1 MDHEN and CDR2 SYDVKM. The junction had 5 bases not matched to a gene; V was cut back by 2 bases and J by 9 bases. CDR3 region: CASSLPSGGDSEQFF. CDR3 DNA sequence: TGTGCCAGCAGTTTACCTAGCGGGGGGGACAGTGAGCAGTTCTTC.

This chain links TRBV4-1 with TRBJ2-3; 7 positions match TRBD2. In germline, CDR1 is MGHRA, CDR2 YSYEKL. V shed 1 base and J 4 bases; nucleotides not matched to a gene: 5. This CDR3 is built from 15 residues. The CDR3 here is CASSQGLAGADTQYF. The CDR3 DNA reads as TGCGCCAGCAGCCAAGGACTAGCCGGGGCAGATACGCAGTATTTT.

This chain links TRBV15 with TRBJ2-1, with 13 nucleotides matching TRBD2. This CDR3 contains 18 residues. V lost 1 base and J lost 7; bases outside the gene matches: 10. Per the germline V gene, CDR1 is LNHNV and CDR2 is YYDKDF (reference sequence). This chain's CDR3 is CATSRGLTSGRSGNEQFF. The CDR3 DNA sequence: TGTGCCACCAGCAGAGGACTGACTAGCGGGAGGTCAGGGAATGAGCAGTTCTTC. Variable domain in full (rest from reference TRBV15 and TRBJ2-1): DAMVIQNPRYQVTQFGKPVTLSCSQTLNHNVMYWYQQKSSQAPKLLFHYYDKDFNNEADTPDNFQSRRPNTSFCFLDIRSPGLGDTAMYLCATSRGLTSGRSGNEQFFGPGTRLTVL.

The genes are TRBV18 and TRBJ2-6; TRBD1 matches 9 bases. Trimming took 1 base from V and 1 from J; bases not matched to a gene: 2. This CDR3 region has 17 residues. Germline loops: CDR1 KGHSH, CDR2 LQKENI. CDR3 amino acids: CASSPLGQGSGANVLTF. The CDR3 nucleotides are TGTGCCAGCTCACCACTCGGACAGGGGTCTGGGGCCAACGTCCTGACTTTC.

The chain has TRBV2 and TRBJ2-1, with TRBD1 identical over 12 bases. Germline V CDR1 and CDR2: SNHLY, FYNNEI. V gave up 2 bases and J gave up 6 bases; unmatched junction bases: 8. The CDR3 spans 17 residues. CDR3 sequence reads: CASSERWDRGRPNEQFF. The CDR3 coding sequence is TGTGCCAGCAGTGAACGGTGGGACAGGGGGCGCCCCAATGAGCAGTTCTTC.

This clonotype was recorded at least ten times. The chain links TRBV20-1 to TRBJ2-1; 12 bases match TRBD2. Germline values: CDR1 DFQATT, CDR2 SNEGSKA (reference sequence). This CDR3 has 17 amino acids. V shed 6 bases and J 0 bases; nucleotides not matched to a gene: 9. CDR3 DNA sequence: TGCAGTGCCTCCAGACTAGCGGGGGCCCTCTCCTACAATGAGCAGTTCTTC. Its translation: CSASRLAGALSYNEQFF.

The chain couples TRBV9 to TRBJ2-7; perhaps TRBD2 as D (6 bases). The CDR3 contains 14 residues. Germline-derived CDR1 and CDR2 are SGDLS and YYNGEE. V dropped 0 bases and J dropped 2 bases, with 9 bases sitting between them. The CDR3 is CASSVGVAAYEQYF. The CDR3 nucleotides are TGTGCCAGCAGCGTAGGTGTAGCGGCCTACGAGCAGTACTTC. Full variable domain (rest looked up from reference TRBV9 and TRBJ2-7): DSGVTQTPKHLITATGQRVTLRCSPRSGDLSVYWYQQSLDQGLQFLIQYYNGEERAKGNILERFSAQQFPDLHSELNLSSLELGDSALYFCASSVGVAAYEQYFGPGTRLTVT.

V gene TRBV5-1 combines with J gene TRBJ2-7, with 9 bases that match TRBD2. This CDR3 contains 15 residues. Per germline, CDR1 SGHRS and CDR2 YFSETQ. J gave up 0 bases and V 2 bases, and 3 bases lay outside the gene matches. Written as DNA, the CDR3 is TGCGCCAGCAGCTTTGGCGGGAGGGCCTCCTACGAGCAGTACTTC. Translating it yields CASSFGGRASYEQYF.

This clonotype was counted a few times. The CDR3 DNA reads TGTGCCAGCAGCTTTTCGGACATTTTAAATCAGCCCCAGCATTTT. Translation gives CASSFSDILNQPQHF. V gene TRBV7-8 combines with J gene TRBJ1-5, with D maybe TRBD1 (5 bases). Germline V lookup: CDR1 SGHVS, CDR2 FQNEAQ. The CDR3 sequence is 15 residues long. Trimming left V 3 bases short and J 4 bases short, with 13 bases between.

The chain recombines TRBV6-1 with TRBJ2-5, with a tentative D call TRBD1 (6 bases). V lost 6 bases to trimming and J lost 5 bases, with 16 bases between them. This CDR3 has 14 amino acids. CDR1 and CDR2 (germline): MNHNS, SASEGT. The DNA for the CDR3 is TGTGCCAGCAGGGTACAGGGTGGTATGGAGACCCAGTACTTC. Residues: CASRVQGGMETQYF.

DNA of the CDR3: TGTGCCACCAGCAGCCCTCGGTTAGCGGGAGAAACCGAGCAGTACTTC. It is translated as CATSSPRLAGETEQYF. The chain carries TRBV15 and TRBJ2-7, with TRBD2 matching 9 bases. The CDR3 runs to 16 residues. V lost 3 bases, J lost 6 bases, and 12 bases stayed unmatched. The germline V gene has CDR1 LNHNV and CDR2 YYDKDF (reference sequence). The full variable domain, completed using reference TRBV15 and TRBJ2-7, is DAMVIQNPRYQVTQFGKPVTLSCSQTLNHNVMYWYQQKSSQAPKLLFHYYDKDFNNEADTPDNFQSRRPNTSFCFLDIRSPGLGDTAMYLCATSSPRLAGETEQYFGPGTRLTVT.

This clonotype was seen more than once but under ten times. The junction differs from germline at one of its ends, possibly a read error. The V gene is TRBV4-1, the J gene TRBJ2-1, with 7 nucleotides matching TRBD1. The V gene's germline CDR1 is MGHRA and CDR2 YSYEKL. The CDR3 is 14 residues long. The CDR3 bases are TGCGCCAGAAGCCATAGACAGGGTTTTGATGAGCAGTTCTTC. This encodes CARSHRQGFDEQFF.

This chain joins TRBV5-1 and TRBJ2-3, with D unclear. CDR3 size: 15 residues. In germline, CDR1 is SGHRS, CDR2 YFSETQ. With 4 bases removed from V and 5 bases from J, the gap between germline ends came to 17 bases. The CDR3, as DNA: TGCGCCAGCAGCCCCGTGGGCAGGATCCAAGATACGCAGTATTTT. Translation: CASSPVGRIQDTQYF.

This clonotype was recorded many times. The genes are TRBV7-9 and TRBJ1-5; 7 bases align to TRBD1. The V segment lost 5 bases and the J segment 2 bases; nucleotides outside the gene matches: 6. CDR3 length: 15 residues. The germline gives CDR1 SEHNR, CDR2 FQNEAQ (reference sequence). The CDR3 region is CASSLDRAGNQPQHF. The DNA for the CDR3 is TGTGCCAGCAGCCTCGACAGGGCTGGCAATCAGCCCCAGCATTTT.

The sample holds a few counts of this clonotype. V is TRBV20-1 and J is TRBJ2-2, with a weak D call TRBD2 (6 bases). Germline CDR1 and CDR2: DFQATT and SNEGSKA (reference sequence). The CDR3 covers 15 residues. Between the trimmed V and J ends, which lost 1 base and 2 bases, there was a span of 11 bases. CDR3 loop: CSARVRRGNTGELFF. The CDR3 nucleotides are TGCAGTGCTAGAGTTAGGCGGGGTAACACCGGGGAGCTGTTTTTT.

V usage is TRBV20-1 and J usage is TRBJ1-5, with no clear D. CDR1 is DFQATT, CDR2 SNEGSKA, per germline (reference sequence). This CDR3 comprises 12 residues. The V end lost 5 bases, the J end lost 6 bases, and 11 bases lay between the germline ends. In DNA form, the CDR3 reads TGCAGTGCTTGTAAGGAGGGTCAGCCCCAGCATTTT. Translation gives CSACKEGQPQHF.

This clonotype came up a few times. This chain joins TRBV10-3 and TRBJ2-3, with 7 nucleotides matching TRBD2. The CDR3 has 14 residues. J lost 0 bases, V lost 8 bases, and 5 bases had no gene match. From germline, CDR1 is ENHRY and CDR2 SYGVKD. CDR3 residues: CAIGGRGSTDTQYF. The CDR3 DNA follows: TGTGCCATCGGTGGGCGGGGGAGCACAGATACGCAGTATTTT.

This clonotype was counted at least ten times. The V and J genes are TRBV4-1 and TRBJ1-5, with unresolved D. Trimming removed 0 bases at V and 6 bases at J, with 6 bases between. Germline loops: CDR1 MGHRA, CDR2 YSYEKL. CDR3 size: 13 residues. In DNA form, the CDR3 reads TGCGCCAGCAGCCAAGAATATAGTCAGCCCCAGCATTTT. Encoded protein: CASSQEYSQPQHF.

This clonotype was seen only a few times. This chain links TRBV6-2 or TRBV6-3 with TRBJ2-1, with TRBD2 matching over 10 bases. Losses at the gene ends were 0 bases for V and 5 bases for J; bases not matched to a gene: 16. Germline loops: CDR1 MNHEY, CDR2 SVGEGT. The CDR3 length is 20 residues. The CDR3: CASSYSIRSLGLARNNEQFF. The CDR3 DNA reads as TGTGCCAGCAGTTACTCGATACGGAGCCTGGGACTAGCGCGGAACAATGAGCAGTTCTTC.

This chain joins TRBV14 and TRBJ2-5, with TRBD2 identical over 14 bases. This CDR3 region has 22 residues. CDR1 SGHDN and CDR2 FVKESK come from the germline V gene. The J segment lost 0 bases and the V segment lost 4 bases, leaving 19 bases of the junction unmatched. The CDR3, as DNA: TGTGCCAGCAGCCTAGGGAAGACCGGACTAGCGGGAGGATGGTATTACCAAGAGACCCAGTACTTC. Its translation: CASSLGKTGLAGGWYYQETQYF.